This TCR beta chain was documented in a study of blood T cell repertoires in COVID-19 (dated by TCRdb to 2018 to 2020). Regarding the complete study: The collaborator samples originated in the United States, Italy and Spain and spanned the acute and convalescent phases of COVID-19. The material from the prospective study consisted of cDNA or gDNA derived from T cells, B-cell-depleted T cells, or PBMCs. Subjects who had been exposed to COVID-19, were actively infected with it, or had recovered from it provided the deeply sampled blood TCRbeta repertoires that made up the dataset. The samples were drawn from the first 160 participants of the ongoing ImmuneRACE study and from over 950 subjects provided by 6 global collaborators. Nearly every sample came with metadata listing a de-identified subject ID, COVID-19 status, age in years and sex. Where available, HLA class I and class II types were obtained from metadata supplied by the sample provider rather than from assay-based typing. A freely available public database, intended as a resource for researchers studying the immune response to SARS-CoV-2, is where the repertoires were released.

Study-wide findings and limitations: Clinical and demographic metadata were provided uncurated, with the amount varying by source and participant.

One collaborating source in Seattle enrolled patients during active infection and followed them longitudinally through the course of disease. Collaborating institutions collected whole blood in K2EDTA tubes following their own protocols. For TCRbeta analysis, collaborators shipped samples in one of three forms: frozen whole blood, isolated PBMCs, or DNA extracted from either of those sample types. On this clone: This clone's antigen is unknown. Per-nucleotide qualities are absent, and no much larger clonotype sits a single base away.

The immunoSEQ Assay, a bias-controlled multiplex PCR, was used to amplify TCRbeta CDR3 regions from genomic DNA. Processing in the source paper ran as follows. Nucleated cell counts per sample were estimated from amplification of reference gene primers within the assay. To quantify the absolute abundance of each unique TCRbeta CDR3 rearrangement, sequence reads were collapsed and filtered. Productive Simpson clonality was computed per sample as the square root of Simpson's diversity index over productive rearrangements. TCRdb stores this immuneACCESS table with in-frame sequences only. Part of the clones is absent; in the studies checked, under half of the shortfall reflects unresolved V genes, and no reason is known for the rest. V and J calls and clone size come straight from that table; D and trimming were deduced from the DNA. This sample is represented by about 210,000 clones; around four fifths of them were singletons. The ten biggest clones cover over 9.5% of the sample.

The sequencing sample was made of peripheral blood. The source is a woman of 80 years or more with COVID-19, enrolled during active disease.

The bases read TGCGCCAGCCGGATCGACAGGGCCGGCTCACCCCTCCACTTT. It specifies CASRIDRAGSPLHF. The sequence is built from TRBV5-1 and TRBJ1-6; 7 nucleotides in the junction match TRBD1. The CDR3 goes from the cysteine to the phenylalanine over 14 residues. Only the CDR3 portion is preserved as DNA: 42 bases, with reading frame beginning at the first base. Ends trimmed: V by 7 bases, J by 10 bases; bases unmatched to a gene: 11. Per the germline V gene, SGHRS is the CDR1 and YFSETQ is the CDR2.